This T cell receptor (beta chain) is from a study of shared clonotypes between healthy human individuals. Recent vaccinations or acute infections were absent in the healthy HIV-negative adult donors. Those who donated, Caucasian adults without exception, all lived in Nashville, Tennessee. The input for sorted-subset replicate PCRs was around 200 ng DNA, about 30,000 T cell genomes. Profiling relied on immunoSEQ multiplex PCR, and the TCRdb table lists in-frame clones only, not all of them. The table records about 2.4 million clones, approximately 90% of them present only once. The trim removed 4 bases at V and 0 bases at J, leaving 1 base unmatched. CDR3 length equals 14 residues. From germline, CDR1 is SNHLY and CDR2 FYNNEI.

Input material: naive CD4+ T cells sorted from blood. Subset denoted: CD45RA+ positively selected. This clonotype originated in a man between 18 and 35 years old in good health. The rearrangement uses TRBV2 and TRBJ1-2, with 8 bases aligning to TRBD1. The CDR3 DNA is TGTGCCAGCAGTGGGGGACAGGCTAACTATGGCTACACCTTC. It encodes CASSGGQANYGYTF.